This T cell receptor (beta chain) was found in a study of shared clonotypes between healthy human individuals. Study-level findings and limits: In this cohort, only blood was sampled, and tissue repertoires likely differ.

Turning to this clone: Antigen: not known.

The CDR3 runs 15 residues. In germline, CDR1 is SEHNR, CDR2 FQNEAQ (reference sequence). J lost 5 bases, V lost 2 bases, and 9 bases had no gene match. Unsorted PBMC replicate PCRs used 300 to 350 ng DNA, around 29,000 T cell genomes. TCRdb keeps only in-frame clones here, not all; method: immunoSEQ multiplex PCR. Altogether about 460,000 clones are present, 75% to 80% being singletons, with the ten largest covering 9.5% to 15%. This sequence joins TRBV7-9 and TRBJ2-7, with 7 nucleotides matching TRBD1. Sequenced input: PBMCs. This TCR was recovered from a woman aged 40-49 years in good health. Some clones in this sample may be carry-over from other donors' samples. CDR3 coding DNA: TGTGCCAGCAGCTTAAGCCGTACAGGGGAGAACGAGCAGTACTTC. Amino acid sequence: CASSLSRTGENEQYF.